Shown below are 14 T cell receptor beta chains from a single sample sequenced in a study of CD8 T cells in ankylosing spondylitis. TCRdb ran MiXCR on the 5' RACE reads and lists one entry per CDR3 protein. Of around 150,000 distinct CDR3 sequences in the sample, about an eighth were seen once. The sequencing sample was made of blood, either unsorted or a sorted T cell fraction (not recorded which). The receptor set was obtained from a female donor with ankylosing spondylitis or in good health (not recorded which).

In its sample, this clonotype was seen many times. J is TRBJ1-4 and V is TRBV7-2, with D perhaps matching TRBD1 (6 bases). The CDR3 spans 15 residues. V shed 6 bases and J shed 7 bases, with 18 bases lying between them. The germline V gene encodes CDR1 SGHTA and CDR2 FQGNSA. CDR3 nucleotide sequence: TGTGCCAGCAGAGTAGGGGGAGGAGGGAGTGAAAAACTGTTTTTT. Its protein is CASRVGGGGSEKLFF.

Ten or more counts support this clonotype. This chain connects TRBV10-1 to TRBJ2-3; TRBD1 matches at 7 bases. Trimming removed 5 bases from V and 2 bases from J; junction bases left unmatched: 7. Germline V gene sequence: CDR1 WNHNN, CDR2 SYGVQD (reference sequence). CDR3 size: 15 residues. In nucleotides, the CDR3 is TGCGCCAGCAGTAAAAGACAGGGTACCACAGATACGCAGTATTTT. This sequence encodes CASSKRQGTTDTQYF.

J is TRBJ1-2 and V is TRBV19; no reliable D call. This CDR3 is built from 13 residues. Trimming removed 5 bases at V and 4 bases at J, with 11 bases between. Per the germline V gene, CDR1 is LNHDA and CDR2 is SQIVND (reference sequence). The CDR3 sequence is CASSPIDTYGYTF. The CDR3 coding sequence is TGTGCCAGTAGTCCCATCGACACCTATGGCTACACCTTC.

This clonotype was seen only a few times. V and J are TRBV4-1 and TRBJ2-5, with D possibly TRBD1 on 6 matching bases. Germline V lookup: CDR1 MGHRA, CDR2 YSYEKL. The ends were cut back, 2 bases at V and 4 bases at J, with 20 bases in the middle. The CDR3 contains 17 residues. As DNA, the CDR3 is TGCGCCAGCAGCCAATATTACGTGGGGGCGCTTAGAGAGACCCAGTACTTC. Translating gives CASSQYYVGALRETQYF.

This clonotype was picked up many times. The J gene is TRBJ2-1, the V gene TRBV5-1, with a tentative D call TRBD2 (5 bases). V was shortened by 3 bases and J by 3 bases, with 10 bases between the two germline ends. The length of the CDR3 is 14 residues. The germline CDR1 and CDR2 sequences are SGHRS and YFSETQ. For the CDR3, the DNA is TGCGCCAGCAGCTCGGACTGGCTCTACAATGAGCAGTTCTTC. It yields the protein CASSSDWLYNEQFF.

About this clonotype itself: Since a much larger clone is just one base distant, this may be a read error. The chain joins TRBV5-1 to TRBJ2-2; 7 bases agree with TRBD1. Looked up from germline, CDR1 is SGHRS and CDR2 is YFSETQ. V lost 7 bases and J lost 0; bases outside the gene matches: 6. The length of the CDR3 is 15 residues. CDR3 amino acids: CASGVTGSNTGELFF. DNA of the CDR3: TGCGCCAGCGGCGTGACAGGGTCGAACACCGGGGAGCTGTTTTTT.

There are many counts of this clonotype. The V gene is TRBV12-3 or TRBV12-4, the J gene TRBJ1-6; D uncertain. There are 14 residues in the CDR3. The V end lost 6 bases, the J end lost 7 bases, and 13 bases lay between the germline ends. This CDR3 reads CASRDRQRNSPLHF. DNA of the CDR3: TGTGCCAGCAGGGATCGGCAGCGGAATTCACCCCTCCACTTT.

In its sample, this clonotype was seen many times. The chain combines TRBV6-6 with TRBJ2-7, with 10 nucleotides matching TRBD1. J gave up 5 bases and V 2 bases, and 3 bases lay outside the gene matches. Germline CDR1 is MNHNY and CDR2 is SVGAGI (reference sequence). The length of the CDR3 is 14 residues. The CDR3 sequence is CASSYGTGANEQYF. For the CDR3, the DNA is TGTGCCAGCAGTTACGGGACAGGGGCGAACGAGCAGTACTTC.

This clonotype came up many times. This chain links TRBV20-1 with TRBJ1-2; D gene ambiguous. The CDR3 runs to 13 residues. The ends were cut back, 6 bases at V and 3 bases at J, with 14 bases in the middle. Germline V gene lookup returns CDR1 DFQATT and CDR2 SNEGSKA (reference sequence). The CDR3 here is CSAPDRFDYGYTF. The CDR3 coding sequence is TGCAGTGCACCGGACCGGTTTGACTATGGCTACACCTTC.

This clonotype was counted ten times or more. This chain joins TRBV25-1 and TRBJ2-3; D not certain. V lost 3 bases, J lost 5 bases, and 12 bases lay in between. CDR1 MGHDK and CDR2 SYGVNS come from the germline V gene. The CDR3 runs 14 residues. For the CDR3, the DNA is TGTGCCAGCAGTGAGCCCACTCCGGGAGATACGCAGTATTTT. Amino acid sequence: CASSEPTPGDTQYF.

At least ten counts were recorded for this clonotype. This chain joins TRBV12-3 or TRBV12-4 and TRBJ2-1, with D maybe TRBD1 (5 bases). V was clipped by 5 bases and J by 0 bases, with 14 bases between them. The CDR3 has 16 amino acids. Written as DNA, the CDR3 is TGTGCCAGCAGTCTCAGGGCCCCGAGCTCCTACAATGAGCAGTTCTTC. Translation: CASSLRAPSSYNEQFF.

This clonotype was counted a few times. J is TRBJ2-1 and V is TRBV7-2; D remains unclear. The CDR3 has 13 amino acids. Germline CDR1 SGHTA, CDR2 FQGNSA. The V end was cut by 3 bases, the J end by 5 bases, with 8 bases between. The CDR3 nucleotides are TGTGCCAGCAGCTTGCGCGGAGACAATGAGCAGTTCTTC. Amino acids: CASSLRGDNEQFF.

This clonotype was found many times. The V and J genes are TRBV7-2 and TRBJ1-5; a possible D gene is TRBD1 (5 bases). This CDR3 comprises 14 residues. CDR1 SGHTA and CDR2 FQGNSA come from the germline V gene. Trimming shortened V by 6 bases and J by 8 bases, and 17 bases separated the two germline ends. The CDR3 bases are TGTGCCAGCAGTTTGGAGCGGGGCTTAAAGCCCCAGCATTTT. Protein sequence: CASSLERGLKPQHF.

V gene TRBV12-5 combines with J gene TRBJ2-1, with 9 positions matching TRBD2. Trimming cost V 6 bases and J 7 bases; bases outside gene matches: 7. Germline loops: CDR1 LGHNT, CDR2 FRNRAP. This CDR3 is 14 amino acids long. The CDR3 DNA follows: TGTGCTAGTGGCCCGGGCGGGGGGGCGAATGAGCAGTTCTTC. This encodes CASGPGGGANEQFF.